This T cell receptor beta chain was identified in a study of blood T cell repertoires in COVID-19. Turning to the study itself: Specimens from acute and convalescent COVID-19 originated in the United States, Italy and Spain. T cells, B-cell-depleted T cells, or PBMCs supplied cDNA or gDNA.

Per the authors' pipeline: Amplified reference gene primers provided the basis for estimating nucleated cell counts. Profiled with immunoSEQ multiplex PCR; TCRdb holds only in-frame clones, not every one. V, J and clone size are those of that table, while D and trimming were read from the DNA. The sample has a few hundred thousand clones, 87% seen once. This clonotype was sampled from a woman between 45 and 60 years old with acute or convalescent COVID-19. What was sequenced was peripheral blood.

Here the CDR3 DNA reads TGTGCCAGCAGCCGGGGGCTAGGGGTGACATCTGGGGCCAACGTCCTGACTTTC. It specifies CASSRGLGVTSGANVLTF. V and J are TRBV3-1 (or the pseudogene TRBV3-2) and TRBJ2-6; a weak D match, TRBD1 (6 bases). V was shortened by 4 bases and J by 1 base, with 17 bases between the two germline ends. The CDR3 runs to 18 residues. The V gene's germline CDR1 is LGHDT and CDR2 YNNKEL (reference sequence).